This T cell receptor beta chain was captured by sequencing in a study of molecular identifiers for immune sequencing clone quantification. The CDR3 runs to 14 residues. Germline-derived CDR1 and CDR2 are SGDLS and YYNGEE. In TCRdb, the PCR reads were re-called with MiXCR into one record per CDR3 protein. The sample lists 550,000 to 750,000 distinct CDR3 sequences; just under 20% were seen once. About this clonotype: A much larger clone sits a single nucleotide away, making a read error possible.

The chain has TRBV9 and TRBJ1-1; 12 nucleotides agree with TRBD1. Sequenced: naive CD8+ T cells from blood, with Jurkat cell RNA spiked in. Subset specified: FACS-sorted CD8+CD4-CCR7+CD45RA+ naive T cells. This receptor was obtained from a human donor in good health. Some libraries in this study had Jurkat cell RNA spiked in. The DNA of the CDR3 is TGTGCCTGCAGCCCGGGGGGACAGGGGGCCGGAGCTTTCTTT. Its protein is CACSPGGQGAGAFF.